The text below deals with one T cell receptor (beta chain). These data come from a study of cytomegalovirus exposure and HLA in healthy donors. In germline, CDR1 is SGDLS, CDR2 YYNGEE. This CDR3 region has 13 residues. V gave up 4 bases and J gave up 6 bases, with 13 bases separating them. PCR was performed using 60 Vbeta and 13 Jbeta primers. Here immunoSEQ multiplex PCR was the method, and the copy in TCRdb shows in-frame clones only, minus some. The table shows about 190,000 clones, with around 90% occurring only once. This TCR was recovered from a boy under 10 years old in good health and CMV-seronegative. The source material was PBMCs. This sequence joins TRBV9 and TRBJ1-2; D may be TRBD1 (6 bases). The CDR3 bases are TGTGCCAGCAGCAGCGGGGGCGGGGATGGCTACACCTTC. This codes for CASSSGGGDGYTF.